This entry describes one TCR beta chain. The time point here: blood at routine non-recurrence follow-up after resection. TCRdb fed the 5' RACE reads into MiXCR, producing one record per CDR3 protein. Altogether roughly 99,000 distinct CDR3 sequences are present, roughly 19% being singletons, with the ten largest covering 21%. The CDR3 length is 15 residues. Germline V gene sequence: CDR1 SGHAT, CDR2 FQNNGV. The ends were cut back, 1 base at V and 2 bases at J, with 10 bases in the middle. The sample is drawn from a study of spatial heterogeneity in lung cancer. Specimen: PBMCs, collected at follow-up. The rearrangement links TRBV11-2 to TRBJ2-3; a possible D gene is TRBD1 (5 bases). The TCR sequence derives from a male donor with early-stage non-small cell lung cancer. The CDR3 nucleotides read TGTGCCAGCAGCTTAGGGAACAGGCTCACAGATACGCAGTATTTT. It yields the protein CASSLGNRLTDTQYF.